A single sample gave rise to the 29 T cell receptor beta chains below, sequenced in a study of blood T cell repertoires in COVID-19. The repertoire was sequenced with immunoSEQ multiplex PCR; TCRdb's copy has only in-frame clones and lacks some. Of approximately 400,000 clones listed, 70% to 90% are singletons. Sequencing was carried out using peripheral blood. The source is a woman aged 50 to 60 with COVID-19, enrolled during active disease.

The rearrangement joins TRBV5-1 to TRBJ1-5; D is possibly TRBD1 (6 bases). This CDR3 is built from 14 residues. CDR1 is SGHRS, CDR2 YFSETQ, per germline. Trimming left V 4 bases short and J 7 bases short, with 15 bases between. Written as DNA, the CDR3 is TGCGCCAGCAGCACCGGGACACCCGAACAGCCCCAGCATTTT. Protein product: CASSTGTPEQPQHF.

The chain couples TRBV15 to TRBJ2-7; TRBD2 is a possible D gene (6 bases). Trimming took off 1 base at V and 3 bases at J, with 22 bases between the two ends. In germline, CDR1 is LNHNV, CDR2 YYDKDF (reference sequence). The CDR3 covers 18 residues. Here the CDR3 reads CATSRAVGQAGFNYEQYF. CDR3 bases: TGTGCCACCAGCAGAGCGGTAGGTCAGGCGGGGTTTAACTACGAGCAGTACTTC.

The chain uses TRBV9 and TRBJ2-7; 12 bases agree with TRBD1. The germline CDR1 and CDR2 sequences are SGDLS and YYNGEE. This CDR3 has 16 amino acids. V shed 3 bases, J shed 4 bases, and the junction held 8 bases outside the gene matches. The CDR3 loop is CASSAGGQGAIYEQYF. The CDR3 DNA is TGTGCCAGCAGCGCTGGGGGACAGGGGGCTATTTACGAGCAGTACTTC.

This clone was detected once. This chain connects TRBV2 to TRBJ2-7; TRBD1 aligns across 10 bases. Trimming took 11 bases from V and 2 from J; bases not matched to a gene: 9. CDR3 size: 14 residues. The germline gives CDR1 SNHLY, CDR2 FYNNEI. The CDR3 DNA follows: TGTGCCTGGAACCGGGACAGGGGTCCCTACGAGCAGTACTTC. Protein: CAWNRDRGPYEQYF.

The V gene is TRBV5-1, the J gene TRBJ1-6, with 9 nucleotides matching TRBD1. CDR1 is SGHRS, CDR2 YFSETQ, per germline. The CDR3 has 16 residues. V lost 4 bases to trimming and J lost 7 bases; unmatched junction nucleotides: 9. The CDR3 here is CASSPGNRGQNSPLHF. For the CDR3, the DNA is TGCGCCAGCAGCCCAGGTAACAGGGGGCAAAATTCACCCCTCCACTTT.

The chain combines TRBV29-1 with TRBJ2-1, with D possibly being TRBD2 (6 bases). CDR3 length: 15 residues. Germline assignment: CDR1 SQVTM and CDR2 ANQGSEA. Deletions cut 3 bases from V and 1 base from J, with 13 bases between. The CDR3 loop reads CSVEGGPRSYNEQFF. The CDR3 DNA reads TGCAGCGTTGAGGGGGGACCACGATCCTACAATGAGCAGTTCTTC.

This clone appeared a single time. This chain uses TRBV6-5 with TRBJ1-1, with 8 bases matching TRBD1. The CDR3 runs 12 residues. The ends lost 6 bases at V and 8 bases at J; junction bases unmatched: 5. Per the germline V gene, CDR1 is MNHEY and CDR2 is SVGAGI. The DNA of the CDR3 is TGTGCCAGCAGCGGCAGGGGGCGAGAAGCTTTCTTT. It translates to CASSGRGREAFF.

This clone was recorded once. The chain uses TRBV27 and TRBJ2-6; no clear D gene. CDR1 and CDR2 from the germline V gene are MNHEY and SMNVEV (reference sequence). Trimming shortened V by 4 bases and J by 4 bases, and 8 bases separated the two germline ends. The CDR3 sequence is 14 residues long. Here the CDR3 DNA reads TGTGCCAGCAGTTCGCGGAGAGGGGCCAACGTCCTGACTTTC. Its protein product is CASSSRRGANVLTF.

V and J are TRBV3-1 (or the pseudogene TRBV3-2) and TRBJ2-6; the match to TRBD1 covers 7 bases. J gave up 0 bases and V 4 bases, and 9 bases lay outside the gene matches. Germline lookup yields CDR1 LGHDT and CDR2 YNNKEL (reference sequence). This CDR3 contains 18 residues. CDR3 in DNA: TGTGCCAGCAGCCTCAACCGGGACAGCGTCTCTGGGGCCAACGTCCTGACTTTC. As protein: CASSLNRDSVSGANVLTF.

The chain has TRBV21-1 and TRBJ1-5. TRBV21-1 is tagged as a pseudogene. The CDR3 is made up of 18 amino acids. CDR3 DNA: TGTGCCAGCAGCAAAGCGTGGGGAAGGGAGCTGGGCAATCAGCCCCAGCATTTT. Residues: CASSKAWGRELGNQPQHF.

The rearrangement uses TRBV7-3 and TRBJ2-1; 13 bases align to TRBD2. CDR3 length: 17 residues. Germline CDR1 reads SGHTA; CDR2 reads FQGTGA. With 5 bases clipped from V and 9 bases from J, the junction kept 13 bases outside the gene matches. CDR3 sequence (DNA): TGTGCCAGCAGCCCCGGACTAGCGGGGGCCTCCGGGGGTGAGCAGTTCTTC. Translating gives CASSPGLAGASGGEQFF.

This clone came up once. J is TRBJ2-7 and V is TRBV30; TRBD1 aligns across 11 bases. V lost 2 bases and J lost 6; bases outside the gene matches: 3. Germline V gene data show CDR1 as GTSNPN and CDR2 as SVGIG (reference sequence). The CDR3 length is 13 residues. CDR3 in amino acids: CAWSLGTGGEQYF. The CDR3 DNA sequence: TGTGCCTGGAGTCTCGGGACAGGGGGCGAGCAGTACTTC.

This clone has a handful of counts. This sample includes further DNA sequences coding for the same CDR3. The rearrangement joins TRBV7-9 to TRBJ2-7, with D perhaps TRBD1 (6 bases). V lost 2 bases to trimming and J lost 3 bases, with 8 bases between them. Germline-derived CDR1 and CDR2 are SEHNR and FQNEAQ (reference sequence). The CDR3 is 13 residues long. This CDR3 reads CASSLRGSYEQYF. The CDR3 DNA reads TGTGCCAGCAGCTTAAGGGGGAGCTACGAGCAGTACTTC.

In regard to this clone: The same CDR3 is also encoded by other DNA sequences in this sample. The chain recombines TRBV9 with TRBJ1-1; no firm D call. Germline CDR1 reads SGDLS; CDR2 reads YYNGEE. V gave up 0 bases and J gave up 2 bases, with 5 bases separating them. The CDR3 loop spans 13 amino acids. The CDR3 sequence: CASSVGANTEAFF. CDR3 in DNA: TGTGCCAGCAGCGTAGGGGCAAACACTGAAGCTTTCTTT. Together with reference TRBV9 and TRBJ1-1, the CDR3 gives the full variable domain: DSGVTQTPKHLITATGQRVTLRCSPRSGDLSVYWYQQSLDQGLQFLIQYYNGEERAKGNILERFSAQQFPDLHSELNLSSLELGDSALYFCASSVGANTEAFFGQGTRLTVV.

This chain joins TRBV19 and TRBJ1-3; unclear D gene. Germline CDR1 is LNHDA and CDR2 is SQIVND (reference sequence). The CDR3 consists of 16 residues. Trimming cost V 4 bases and J 0 bases, with 13 bases left between them. Here the CDR3 reads CASSNQALGSGNTIYF. CDR3 nucleotide sequence: TGTGCCAGTAGTAACCAGGCACTCGGCTCTGGAAACACCATATATTTT.

V and J are TRBV28 and TRBJ1-2; 7 bases line up with TRBD1. The CDR3 runs 14 residues. CDR1 is MDHEN and CDR2 is SYDVKM in the germline V gene. With 1 base clipped from V and 4 bases from J, the junction kept 3 bases outside the gene matches. CDR3 region: CASSLSGGSYGYTF. CDR3 DNA: TGTGCCAGCAGTTTATCAGGGGGTAGCTATGGCTACACCTTC.

This chain links TRBV28 with TRBJ2-1, with 7 bases identical to TRBD1. After removal of 3 bases from V and 7 bases from J, the junction contained 6 bases not matched to a gene. CDR1 is MDHEN, CDR2 SYDVKM, per germline. The CDR3 extends over 14 amino acids. In nucleotides, the CDR3 is TGTGCCAGCAGTTTGGGGGACAGTATGAATGAGCAGTTCTTC. It translates to CASSLGDSMNEQFF. The entire variable domain, with the rest obtained from reference TRBV28 and TRBJ2-1, is as follows: DVKVTQSSRYLVKRTGEKVFLECVQDMDHENMFWYRQDPGLGLRLIYFSYDVKMKEKGDIPEGYSVSREKKERFSLILESASTNQTSMYLCASSLGDSMNEQFFGPGTRLTVL.

J is TRBJ2-1 and V is TRBV5-1; 9 bases are a match to TRBD2. Trimming removed 3 bases from V and 1 base from J; junction bases left unmatched: 5. The CDR3 is made up of 16 amino acids. The V gene's germline CDR1 is SGHRS and CDR2 YFSETQ. The CDR3 protein is CASSSSSGGSYNEQFF. The DNA for the CDR3 is TGCGCCAGCAGCTCGAGTAGCGGGGGTTCCTACAATGAGCAGTTCTTC.

The V call is TRBV29-1, the J call TRBJ2-7; possible D gene TRBD1, 5 bases. CDR1 and CDR2 from the germline V gene are SQVTM and ANQGSEA. The V gene lost 4 bases and the J gene lost 3 bases, with 7 bases spanning the gap. The CDR3 contains 11 residues. The chain's CDR3 is CSVVQGYEQYF. CDR3 sequence (DNA): TGCAGCGTTGTCCAGGGCTACGAGCAGTACTTC.

This clone was detected a few times. The V call is TRBV11-3, the J call TRBJ2-1, with 10 bases matching TRBD2. CDR3 length: 16 residues. The V gene's germline CDR1 is SGHNT and CDR2 YENEEA. Trimming removed 0 bases from V and 10 bases from J; junction bases left unmatched: 9. CDR3 nucleotides: TGTGCCAGCAGCTTAGATAACCTAGCGGGGGCTGGGGAGCAGTTCTTC. It specifies CASSLDNLAGAGEQFF.

The chain combines TRBV10-2 with TRBJ1-2; TRBD1 might be the D (5 bases). This CDR3 has 14 amino acids. Trimming took 8 bases from V and 3 from J, leaving 16 bases between them. Germline V lookup: CDR1 WSHSY, CDR2 SAAADI. The CDR3 here is CASRGTDVDYGYTF. The CDR3 nucleotides are TGCGCCAGCCGGGGGACGGACGTAGACTATGGCTACACCTTC.

The chain combines TRBV27 with TRBJ2-1; 8 bases align to TRBD2. V shed 3 bases and J 2 bases; nucleotides not matched to a gene: 6. CDR3 length: 16 amino acids. The germline V gene has CDR1 MNHEY and CDR2 SMNVEV (reference sequence). The CDR3 DNA reads as TGTGCCAGCAGTTTCAGCGGGGGTTCCCCCTACAATGAGCAGTTCTTC. Translation: CASSFSGGSPYNEQFF.

The chain uses TRBV7-7 and TRBJ2-1; the match to TRBD2 covers 9 bases. The germline V gene has CDR1 SSHAT and CDR2 FNYEAQ (reference sequence). The CDR3 has 15 amino acids. Germline trimming cut 5 bases from V and 7 bases from J; bases unmatched to any gene: 9. CDR3 bases: TGTGCCAGCAGCCCCTGGGAGCGGGGGGTTAATGAGCAGTTCTTC. Translating it yields CASSPWERGVNEQFF.

This chain connects TRBV28 to TRBJ2-1, with 8 bases matching TRBD1. The V and J ends lost 6 bases and 14 bases, in that order; junction bases with no gene match: 6. From germline, CDR1 is MDHEN and CDR2 SYDVKM. The CDR3 has 11 residues. The CDR3 protein is CASRPTGEEFF. CDR3 bases: TGTGCCAGCAGGCCGACAGGGGAAGAGTTCTTC.

In its sample, this clone was seen once. The J gene is TRBJ2-1, the V gene TRBV27; 8 nucleotides agree with TRBD1. This CDR3 has 15 amino acids. Germline V gives CDR1 MNHEY, CDR2 SMNVEV (reference sequence). V shed 5 bases and J 3 bases; nucleotides not matched to a gene: 6. CDR3 nucleotides: TGTGCCAGCAGTCCCCCCGGGACAGGCTACAATGAGCAGTTCTTC. Its translation is CASSPPGTGYNEQFF.

J is TRBJ2-7 and V is TRBV3-1 (or the pseudogene TRBV3-2); 9 bases map to TRBD1. V lost 4 bases to trimming and J lost 9 bases; unmatched junction nucleotides: 10. There are 14 residues in the CDR3. Germline CDR1 LGHDT, CDR2 YNNKEL (reference sequence). The CDR3, as DNA: TGTGCCAGCAGCCTCGGGACAGGGAGTGAGGGGCAGTACTTC. As protein: CASSLGTGSEGQYF.

This clone was counted once. V usage is TRBV4-2 and J usage is TRBJ1-5, with D possibly being TRBD1 (5 bases). Germline V CDR1 and CDR2: LGHNA, YNFKEQ. The CDR3 extends over 13 amino acids. V was clipped by 3 bases and J by 6 bases, with 9 bases between them. CDR3 sequence: CASSHRDSQPQHF. The CDR3 region has the DNA TGTGCCAGCAGCCACAGGGATTCTCAGCCCCAGCATTTT.

The rearrangement links TRBV6-5 to TRBJ2-1; TRBD1 might be the D (5 bases). Trimming took 5 bases from V and 8 from J, leaving 10 bases between them. CDR1 and CDR2 (germline): MNHEY, SVGAGI. The CDR3 sequence is 12 residues long. As DNA, the CDR3 is TGTGCCAGCAGTACCACAGGTGATGAGCAGTTCTTC. Translation gives CASSTTGDEQFF.

This rearrangement joins TRBV10-3 to TRBJ1-1; D is ambiguous. Germline V lookup: CDR1 ENHRY, CDR2 SYGVKD. The CDR3 length is 14 residues. Trimming pared 8 bases from V and 4 bases from J, leaving 17 bases between. In DNA, the CDR3 is TGTGCCATCCTGGAACCGGCGGTGGGCACTGAAGCTTTCTTT. It is translated as CAILEPAVGTEAFF.